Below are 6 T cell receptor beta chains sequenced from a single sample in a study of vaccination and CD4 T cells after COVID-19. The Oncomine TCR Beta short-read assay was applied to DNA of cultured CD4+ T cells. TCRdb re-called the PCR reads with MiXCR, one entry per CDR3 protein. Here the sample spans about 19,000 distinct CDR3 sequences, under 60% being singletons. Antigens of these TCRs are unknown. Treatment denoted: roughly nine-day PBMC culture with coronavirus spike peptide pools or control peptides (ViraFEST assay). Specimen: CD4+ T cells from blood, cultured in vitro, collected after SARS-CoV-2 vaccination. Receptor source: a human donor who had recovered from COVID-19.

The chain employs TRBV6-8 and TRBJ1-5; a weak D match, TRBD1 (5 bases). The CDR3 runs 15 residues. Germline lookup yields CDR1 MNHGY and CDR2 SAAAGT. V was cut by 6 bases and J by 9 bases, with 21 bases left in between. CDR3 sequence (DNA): TGTGCCAGCAGCCCAGGGACCGCCCTCCAAAGGCCCCAGCATTTT. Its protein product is CASSPGTALQRPQHF.

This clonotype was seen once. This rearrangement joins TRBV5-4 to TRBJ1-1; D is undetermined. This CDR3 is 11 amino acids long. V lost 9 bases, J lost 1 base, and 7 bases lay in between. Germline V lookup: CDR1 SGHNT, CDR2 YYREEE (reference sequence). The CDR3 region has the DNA TGTGCCACCACTCCGAACACTGAAGCTTTCTTT. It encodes CATTPNTEAFF.

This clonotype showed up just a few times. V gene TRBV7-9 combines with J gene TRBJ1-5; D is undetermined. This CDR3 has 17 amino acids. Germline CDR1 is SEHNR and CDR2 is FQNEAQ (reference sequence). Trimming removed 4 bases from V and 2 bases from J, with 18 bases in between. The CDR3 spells CASSSPVGLSGNQPQHF. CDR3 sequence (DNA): TGTGCCAGCAGCTCCCCCGTGGGCTTGTCAGGCAATCAGCCCCAGCATTTT.

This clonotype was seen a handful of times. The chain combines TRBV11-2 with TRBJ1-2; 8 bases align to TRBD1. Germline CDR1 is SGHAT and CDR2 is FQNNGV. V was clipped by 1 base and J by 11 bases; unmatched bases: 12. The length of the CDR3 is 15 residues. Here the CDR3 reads CASSLGGYPQGDYTF. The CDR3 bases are TGTGCCAGCAGCTTAGGGGGCTACCCACAGGGGGATTACACCTTC.

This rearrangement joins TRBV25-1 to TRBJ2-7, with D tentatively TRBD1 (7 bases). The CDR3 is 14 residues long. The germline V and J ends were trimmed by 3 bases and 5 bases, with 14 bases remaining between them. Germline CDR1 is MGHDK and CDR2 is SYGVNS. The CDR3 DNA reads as TGTGCCAGCAGTGACCCAGGGGGGCTACACGAGCAGTACTTC. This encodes CASSDPGGLHEQYF.

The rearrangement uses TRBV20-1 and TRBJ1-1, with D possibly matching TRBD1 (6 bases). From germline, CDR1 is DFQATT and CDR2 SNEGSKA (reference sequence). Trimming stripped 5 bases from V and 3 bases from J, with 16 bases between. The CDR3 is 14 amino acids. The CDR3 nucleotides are TGCAGTGCTGGCCGGGGGCGGTCGGACACTGAAGCTTTCTTT. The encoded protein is CSAGRGRSDTEAFF.